Each of the 31 T cell receptor beta chains below was sequenced from the same sample in a study of blood T cell repertoires in COVID-19. Sequencing was performed with immunoSEQ multiplex PCR; in TCRdb, only in-frame clones are kept and a portion is missing. The repertoire consists of about 480,000 clones, with 70% to 90% occurring once and the leading ten covering 7.5% to 9.5%. Input material: peripheral blood. These receptors were collected from a woman aged 50 to 60 with COVID-19, enrolled during active disease.

CDR3 nucleotide sequence: TGTGCCTGGAGTGTGGCCAGGAAGACTTTCTTT. It yields the protein CAWSVARKTFF. V gene TRBV30 combines with J gene TRBJ1-1; unclear D gene. Deletions cut 0 bases from V and 12 bases from J, with 11 bases between. Germline V CDR1 and CDR2: GTSNPN, SVGIG (reference sequence). This CDR3 is built from 11 residues. Full variable domain (missing parts from reference TRBV30 and TRBJ1-1): SQTIHQWPATLVQPVGSPLSLECTVEGTSNPNLYWYRQAAGRGLQLLFYSVGIGQISSEVPQNLSASRPQDRQFILSSKKLLLSDSGFYLCAWSVARKTFFGQGTRLTVV.

This chain uses TRBV30 with TRBJ1-2, with D possibly matching TRBD1 (6 bases). V lost 0 bases and J lost 2, with 13 bases in between. The CDR3 runs 15 residues. Germline V gene data show CDR1 as GTSNPN and CDR2 as SVGIG (reference sequence). Here the CDR3 reads CAWSVRTGPNYGYTF. The CDR3 DNA reads TGTGCCTGGAGTGTACGCACAGGGCCCAACTATGGCTACACCTTC.

The chain combines TRBV7-9 with TRBJ2-7, with 7 bases matching TRBD2. Germline V gene sequence: CDR1 SEHNR, CDR2 FQNEAQ (reference sequence). CDR3 length: 15 residues. Unmatched junction bases numbered 10, after V lost 5 bases and J lost 3 bases. In DNA, the CDR3 is TGTGCCAGCAGCCTCAGTGGGGGGGAGTTCTACGAGCAGTACTTC. This encodes CASSLSGGEFYEQYF.

V usage is TRBV10-2 and J usage is TRBJ1-1; D is perhaps TRBD1 (5 bases). The V gene lost 2 bases and the J gene lost 1 base, with 8 bases spanning the gap. The V gene's germline CDR1 is WSHSY and CDR2 SAAADI. The CDR3 consists of 14 residues. Written as DNA, the CDR3 is TGCGCCAGCAGTGAGGACAGTCGGAACACTGAAGCTTTCTTT. It specifies CASSEDSRNTEAFF.

This rearrangement joins TRBV2 to TRBJ2-3; 11 bases are shared with TRBD2. Germline CDR1 and CDR2: SNHLY and FYNNEI. This CDR3 is built from 15 residues. Trimming cost V 3 bases and J 3 bases; bases outside gene matches: 2. CDR3 loop: CASSDSGGDTDTQYF. The CDR3 DNA follows: TGTGCCAGCAGTGATAGCGGGGGGGATACAGATACGCAGTATTTT.

The V gene is TRBV2, the J gene TRBJ1-1, with D tentatively TRBD1 (5 bases). The CDR3 runs 12 residues. V lost 7 bases and J 6 bases, leaving 12 bases between the germline ends. Per the germline V gene, CDR1 is SNHLY and CDR2 is FYNNEI. The CDR3 is CASKAQGAEAFF. DNA for the CDR3: TGTGCCAGCAAGGCCCAAGGGGCTGAAGCTTTCTTT.

The count of this clone is one. V gene TRBV5-5 combines with J gene TRBJ1-3; D remains ambiguous. Germline-derived CDR1 and CDR2 are SGHKS and YYEKEE (reference sequence). CDR3 length: 13 amino acids. V was cut by 4 bases and J by 0 bases, with 5 bases left in between. CDR3 sequence (DNA): TGTGCCAGCAGCAGCTTCTCTGGAAACACCATATATTTT. It specifies CASSSFSGNTIYF.

The rearrangement joins TRBV11-3 to TRBJ1-5; 8 positions match TRBD1. From germline, CDR1 is SGHNT and CDR2 YENEEA. The CDR3 extends over 15 amino acids. The junction had 5 bases not matched to a gene; V was cut back by 5 bases and J by 2 bases. The CDR3 bases are TGTGCCAGCAGCCCAGGGGGCCGGGGCAATCAGCCCCAGCATTTT. This translates into CASSPGGRGNQPQHF.

The V and J genes are TRBV9 and TRBJ1-3; the D is unclear. The V end lost 0 bases, the J end lost 4 bases, and 11 bases lay between the germline ends. Germline CDR1 is SGDLS and CDR2 is YYNGEE. CDR3 length: 15 amino acids. Here the CDR3 reads CASSVAELRGNTIYF. The CDR3 bases are TGTGCCAGCAGCGTAGCAGAACTAAGGGGAAACACCATATATTTT.

This chain links TRBV6-1 with TRBJ1-4; 7 bases map to TRBD1. The CDR3 consists of 15 residues. V shed 6 bases, J shed 5 bases, and the junction held 9 bases outside the gene matches. Germline assignment: CDR1 MNHNS and CDR2 SASEGT. The CDR3 loop is CASSYSGGRNEKLFF. The CDR3 DNA is TGTGCCAGCAGCTATTCAGGGGGGCGGAATGAAAAACTGTTTTTT.

The rearrangement joins TRBV6-5 to TRBJ2-7, with D hard to call. V was cut by 2 bases and J by 4 bases, with 15 bases left in between. Germline V gene sequence: CDR1 MNHEY, CDR2 SVGAGI. This CDR3 is built from 15 residues. For the CDR3, the DNA is TGTGCCAGCAGTTACAACCCCATAGCCGGGTACGAGCAGTACTTC. Protein sequence: CASSYNPIAGYEQYF.

This chain joins TRBV5-6 and TRBJ1-1; D ambiguous. The CDR3 extends over 13 amino acids. V was trimmed by 1 base and J by 6 bases, leaving 10 bases between them. Germline assignment: CDR1 SGHDT and CDR2 YYEEEE. The CDR3 loop reads CASSLSAASEAFF. In DNA form, the CDR3 reads TGTGCCAGCAGCTTGTCGGCGGCGTCTGAAGCTTTCTTT.

This clone was counted once. The chain carries TRBV5-1 and TRBJ2-3; TRBD2 aligns across 9 bases. CDR1 and CDR2 from the germline V gene are SGHRS and YFSETQ. The CDR3 is 15 amino acids. Trimming took 3 bases from V and 4 from J; bases not matched to a gene: 6. The CDR3: CASSSLAGLPDTQYF. The DNA of the CDR3 is TGCGCCAGCAGCTCCCTAGCGGGGCTCCCAGATACGCAGTATTTT.

V is TRBV5-1 and J is TRBJ2-7, with D tentatively TRBD1 (6 bases). Germline V CDR1 and CDR2: SGHRS, YFSETQ. CDR3 length equals 15 residues. The V and J ends lost 3 bases and 0 bases respectively, with 13 bases between them. For the CDR3, the DNA is TGCGCCAGCAGCTCTCAGGGGTCCAGCTCCTACGAGCAGTACTTC. Translated, it gives CASSSQGSSSYEQYF.

The chain links TRBV29-1 to TRBJ2-3; no firm D call. The CDR3 is 13 residues long. With 2 bases removed from V and 2 bases from J, the gap between germline ends came to 8 bases. Germline loops: CDR1 SQVTM, CDR2 ANQGSEA. For the CDR3, the DNA is TGCAGCGTTGAATGGCAGAACACAGATACGCAGTATTTT. Amino acid sequence: CSVEWQNTDTQYF.

The chain has TRBV4-1 and TRBJ1-1, with D perhaps TRBD1 (5 bases). Trimming shortened V by 0 bases and J by 3 bases, and 5 bases separated the two germline ends. CDR1 MGHRA and CDR2 YSYEKL come from the germline V gene. The CDR3 covers 13 residues. CDR3 bases: TGCGCCAGCAGCCAAGACAGGGACACTGAAGCTTTCTTT. It codes for CASSQDRDTEAFF.

The chain carries TRBV6-5 and TRBJ1-1, with 8 positions matching TRBD1. This CDR3 has 13 residues. In germline, CDR1 is MNHEY, CDR2 SVGAGI. After removal of 8 bases from V and 2 bases from J, the junction contained 4 bases not matched to a gene. The CDR3 is CASGTGANTEAFF. The CDR3 nucleotides are TGTGCCAGCGGGACAGGAGCCAACACTGAAGCTTTCTTT.

The rearrangement uses TRBV7-9 and TRBJ2-7, with TRBD1 matching 9 bases. This CDR3 spans 14 amino acids. J was trimmed by 7 bases and V by 7 bases; bases with no gene match: 11. From germline, CDR1 is SEHNR and CDR2 FQNEAQ (reference sequence). The CDR3 sequence is CASKSNRGLGEQYF. CDR3 bases: TGTGCCAGCAAAAGTAACAGGGGGCTAGGGGAGCAGTACTTC. Full variable domain (rest looked up from reference TRBV7-9 and TRBJ2-7): DTGVSQNPRHKITKRGQNVTFRCDPISEHNRLYWYRQTLGQGPEFLTYFQNEAQLEKSRLLSDRFSAERPKGSFSTLEIQRTEQGDSAMYLCASKSNRGLGEQYFGPGTRLTVT.

The chain carries TRBV5-6 and TRBJ2-1; D unresolved. With 1 base removed from V and 4 bases from J, the gap between germline ends came to 3 bases. Looked up from germline, CDR1 is SGHDT and CDR2 is YYEEEE. The CDR3 spans 12 residues. CDR3 in DNA: TGTGCCAGCAGCTTGTCATACAATGAGCAGTTCTTC. Translating gives CASSLSYNEQFF.

This chain joins TRBV5-1 and TRBJ2-7, with D possibly TRBD1 on 6 matching bases. The germline V and J ends were trimmed by 0 bases and 2 bases, with 12 bases remaining between them. The CDR3 length is 15 residues. Germline-derived CDR1 and CDR2 are SGHRS and YFSETQ. CDR3 sequence: CASSLAPAGAYEQYF. The CDR3 DNA follows: TGCGCCAGCAGCTTGGCCCCCGCAGGGGCCTACGAGCAGTACTTC.

The rearrangement uses TRBV7-9 and TRBJ2-7; TRBD1 matches 8 bases. V lost 5 bases and J lost 2; bases outside the gene matches: 8. There are 15 residues in the CDR3. Germline assignment: CDR1 SEHNR and CDR2 FQNEAQ (reference sequence). The CDR3 sequence is CASSPSGTGPYEQYF. CDR3 DNA: TGTGCCAGCAGCCCCTCTGGGACAGGCCCCTACGAGCAGTACTTC. Drawing the rest from reference TRBV7-9 and TRBJ2-7, the complete variable domain is DTGVSQNPRHKITKRGQNVTFRCDPISEHNRLYWYRQTLGQGPEFLTYFQNEAQLEKSRLLSDRFSAERPKGSFSTLEIQRTEQGDSAMYLCASSPSGTGPYEQYFGPGTRLTVT.

The gene calls are TRBV3-1 (or the pseudogene TRBV3-2) and TRBJ2-3, with a possible D match to TRBD2 (6 bases). Trimming shortened V by 2 bases and J by 5 bases, and 11 bases separated the two germline ends. Germline assignment: CDR1 LGHDT and CDR2 YNNKEL (reference sequence). This CDR3 spans 14 amino acids. This chain's CDR3 is CASSQFQGGDTQYF. Here the CDR3 DNA reads TGTGCCAGCAGCCAATTTCAGGGAGGAGATACGCAGTATTTT.

The chain combines TRBV5-4 with TRBJ2-3, with D possibly matching TRBD2 (7 bases). The CDR3 has 17 amino acids. CDR1 is SGHNT, CDR2 YYREEE, per germline (reference sequence). The ends were cut back, 0 bases at V and 1 base at J, with 15 bases in the middle. The CDR3 DNA reads as TGTGCCAGCAGCTTGGCCTGGGGGGGGCCCTGCACAGATACGCAGTATTTT. Protein: CASSLAWGGPCTDTQYF.

The chain combines TRBV28 with TRBJ1-1, with D perhaps matching TRBD1 (6 bases). Between the trimmed V and J ends, which lost 6 bases and 3 bases, there was a span of 17 bases. Germline CDR1 and CDR2: MDHEN and SYDVKM. The CDR3 consists of 15 residues. The CDR3 sequence is CASRGGGESDTEAFF. CDR3 sequence (DNA): TGTGCCAGCAGAGGGGGGGGCGAATCGGACACTGAAGCTTTCTTT. Full variable domain (missing parts from reference TRBV28 and TRBJ1-1): DVKVTQSSRYLVKRTGEKVFLECVQDMDHENMFWYRQDPGLGLRLIYFSYDVKMKEKGDIPEGYSVSREKKERFSLILESASTNQTSMYLCASRGGGESDTEAFFGQGTRLTVV.

The genes are TRBV10-1 and TRBJ2-5; no definite D call. The length of the CDR3 is 12 residues. The V end was cut by 3 bases, the J end by 7 bases, with 9 bases between. CDR1 is WNHNN and CDR2 is SYGVQD in the germline V gene (reference sequence). The CDR3 region is CASSDPRGTQYF. The CDR3 bases are TGCGCCAGCAGTGACCCTCGCGGGACCCAGTACTTC.

This sequence joins TRBV9 and TRBJ1-2; D not certain. Trimming cost V 0 bases and J 5 bases, with 17 bases left between them. Germline-derived CDR1 and CDR2 are SGDLS and YYNGEE. The CDR3 runs to 16 residues. This chain's CDR3 is CASSVASTDYGYGYTF. In DNA, the CDR3 is TGTGCCAGCAGCGTAGCTAGTACGGATTATGGGTATGGCTACACCTTC.

The rearrangement joins TRBV5-6 to TRBJ1-2; D is uncertain. The germline V gene encodes CDR1 SGHDT and CDR2 YYEEEE. Deletions cut 4 bases from V and 7 bases from J, with 14 bases between. The CDR3 is made up of 13 amino acids. The CDR3 DNA reads as TGTGCCAGCAGCACGGACTTCTTCGGTGGCTACACCTTC. Residues: CASSTDFFGGYTF.

The rearrangement joins TRBV21-1 to TRBJ1-1; no check of the table's D call, TRBD1, against the DNA was made. TRBV21-1 is annotated as a pseudogene. This CDR3 region has 13 residues. The CDR3 here is CASSKDPDRAVPF. In DNA form, the CDR3 reads TGTGCCAGCAGCAAAGATCCGGACAGGGCGGTCCCCTTT.

The chain links TRBV7-9 to TRBJ2-3, with a possible D match to TRBD2 (5 bases). CDR3 length: 14 residues. Germline V gene sequence: CDR1 SEHNR, CDR2 FQNEAQ (reference sequence). V dropped 2 bases and J dropped 2 bases, with 8 bases sitting between them. For the CDR3, the DNA is TGTGCCAGCAGCTTACTAGCCACCACAGATACGCAGTATTTT. It encodes CASSLLATTDTQYF.

The chain has TRBV3-1 (or the pseudogene TRBV3-2) and TRBJ2-7; 7 nucleotides align to TRBD2. The CDR3 has 15 amino acids. The junction had 7 bases not matched to a gene; V was cut back by 5 bases and J by 0 bases. Germline-derived CDR1 and CDR2 are LGHDT and YNNKEL (reference sequence). The CDR3 DNA is TGTGCCAGCAGCTACAGCGGGGAGACCTCCTACGAGCAGTACTTC. Translation gives CASSYSGETSYEQYF.

The chain links TRBV5-1 to TRBJ1-4; 8 nucleotides align to TRBD1. Germline CDR1 SGHRS, CDR2 YFSETQ. CDR3 length: 15 residues. Unmatched junction bases numbered 6, after V lost 3 bases and J lost 5 bases. CDR3 in DNA: TGCGCCAGCAGCTCCCCAGGGGGCGCGAATGAAAAACTGTTTTTT. This gives the protein CASSSPGGANEKLFF. Together with reference TRBV5-1 and TRBJ1-4, the CDR3 gives the full variable domain: KAGVTQTPRYLIKTRGQQVTLSCSPISGHRSVSWYQQTPGQGLQFLFEYFSETQRNKGNFPGRFSGRQFSNSRSEMNVSTLELGDSALYLCASSSPGGANEKLFFGSGTQLSVL.